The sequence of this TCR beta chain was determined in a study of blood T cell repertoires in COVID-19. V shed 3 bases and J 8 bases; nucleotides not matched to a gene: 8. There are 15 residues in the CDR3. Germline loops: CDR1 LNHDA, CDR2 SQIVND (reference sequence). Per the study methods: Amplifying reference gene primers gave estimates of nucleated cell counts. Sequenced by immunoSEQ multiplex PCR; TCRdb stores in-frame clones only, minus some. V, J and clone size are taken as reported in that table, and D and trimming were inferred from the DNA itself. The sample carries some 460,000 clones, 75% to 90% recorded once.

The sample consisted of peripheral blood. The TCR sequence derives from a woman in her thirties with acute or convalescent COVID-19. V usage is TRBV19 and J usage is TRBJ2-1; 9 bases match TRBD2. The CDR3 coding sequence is TGTGCCAGTAGTATCACTGGACTAGCGTACGATGAGCAGTTCTTC. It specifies CASSITGLAYDEQFF.